This TCR beta chain originates from a study of identical twins. TCRdb recomputed calls from the 5' RACE reads with MiXCR, one row per CDR3 protein. This sample has 250,000 to 300,000 distinct CDR3 sequences, with more than 8% found just once. Findings of the study overall: The study reached conclusions through statistical analysis that was cross-sectional, not following the same donors.

This clonotype has more than one count but fewer than ten. Its specificity is not known. The CDR3 length is 13 residues. V lost 3 bases and J 6 bases, leaving 13 bases between the germline ends. Germline CDR1 is SGHDT and CDR2 is YYEEEE. The same data also went into a second study, on yellow fever vaccine responses in identical twins.

This chain connects TRBV5-6 to TRBJ2-7, with D unclear. This sequence originates from a woman in her late teens or twenties in good health. Material: CD8+ T cells sorted from blood. Written as DNA, the CDR3 is TGTGCCAGCAGCTCTGGCGGCCCCTCCGAGCAGTACTTC. This sequence encodes CASSSGGPSEQYF.